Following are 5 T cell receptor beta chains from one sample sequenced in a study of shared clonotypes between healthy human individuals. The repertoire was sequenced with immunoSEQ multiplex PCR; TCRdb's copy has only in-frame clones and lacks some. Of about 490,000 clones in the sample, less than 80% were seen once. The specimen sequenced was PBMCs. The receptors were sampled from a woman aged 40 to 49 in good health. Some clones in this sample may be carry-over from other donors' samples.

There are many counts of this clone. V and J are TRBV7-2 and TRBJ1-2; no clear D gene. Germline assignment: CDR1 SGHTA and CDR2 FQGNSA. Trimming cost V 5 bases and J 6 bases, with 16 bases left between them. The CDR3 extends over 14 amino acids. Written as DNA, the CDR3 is TGTGCCAGCAGCCCAGACGGGAGGGTAAATGGCTACACCTTC. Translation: CASSPDGRVNGYTF. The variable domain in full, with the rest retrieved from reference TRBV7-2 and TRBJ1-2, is GAGVSQSPSNKVTEKGKDVELRCDPISGHTALYWYRQSLGQGLEFLIYFQGNSAPDKSGLPSDRFSAERTGGSVSTLTIQRTQQEDSAVYLCASSPDGRVNGYTFGSGTRLTVV.

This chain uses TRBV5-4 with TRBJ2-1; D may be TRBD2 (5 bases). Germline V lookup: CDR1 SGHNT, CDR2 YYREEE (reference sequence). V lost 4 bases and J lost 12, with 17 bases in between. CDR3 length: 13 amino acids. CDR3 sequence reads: CASSPSGSRRQFF. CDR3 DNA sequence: TGTGCCAGCAGCCCCTCGGGGAGCCGTCGGCAGTTCTTC.

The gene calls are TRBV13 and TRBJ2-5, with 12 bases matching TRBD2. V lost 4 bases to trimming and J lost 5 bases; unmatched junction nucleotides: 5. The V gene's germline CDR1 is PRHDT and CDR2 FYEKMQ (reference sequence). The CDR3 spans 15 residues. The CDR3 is CASSSTSGSWETQYF. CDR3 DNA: TGTGCCAGCAGCTCGACTAGCGGGAGCTGGGAGACCCAGTACTTC.

In DNA form, the CDR3 reads TGTGCCTGGGGGACAGGGGGTAGTGAAAAACTGTTTTTT. It codes for CAWGTGGSEKLFF. The chain joins TRBV30 to TRBJ1-4, with TRBD1 identical over 11 bases. The V and J ends lost 5 bases and 7 bases, in that order; junction bases with no gene match: 3. The CDR3 totals 13 residues. Germline assignment: CDR1 GTSNPN and CDR2 SVGIG (reference sequence).

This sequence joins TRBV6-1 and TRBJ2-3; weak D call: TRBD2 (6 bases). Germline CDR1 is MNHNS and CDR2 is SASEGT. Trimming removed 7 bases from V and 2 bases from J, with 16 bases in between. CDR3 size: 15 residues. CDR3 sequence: CASKERGVLTDTQYF. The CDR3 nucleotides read TGTGCCAGCAAAGAACGCGGGGTGCTCACAGATACGCAGTATTTT.